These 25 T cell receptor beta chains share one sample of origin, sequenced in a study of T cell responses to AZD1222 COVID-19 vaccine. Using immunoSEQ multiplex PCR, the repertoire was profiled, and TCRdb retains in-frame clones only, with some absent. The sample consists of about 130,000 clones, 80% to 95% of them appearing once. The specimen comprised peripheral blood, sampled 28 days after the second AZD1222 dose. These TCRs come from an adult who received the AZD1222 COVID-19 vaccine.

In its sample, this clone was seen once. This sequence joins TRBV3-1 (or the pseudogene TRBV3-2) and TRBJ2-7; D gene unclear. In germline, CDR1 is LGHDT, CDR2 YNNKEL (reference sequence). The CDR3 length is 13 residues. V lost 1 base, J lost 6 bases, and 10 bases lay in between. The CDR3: CASSQGRGSEQYF. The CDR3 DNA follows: TGTGCCAGCAGCCAAGGGAGAGGAAGCGAGCAGTACTTC.

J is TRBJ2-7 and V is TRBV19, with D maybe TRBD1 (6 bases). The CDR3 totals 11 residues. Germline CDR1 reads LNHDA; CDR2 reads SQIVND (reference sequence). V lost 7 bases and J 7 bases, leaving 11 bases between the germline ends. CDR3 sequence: CASNQGKEQYF. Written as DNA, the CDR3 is TGTGCCAGTAACCAGGGGAAAGAGCAGTACTTC.

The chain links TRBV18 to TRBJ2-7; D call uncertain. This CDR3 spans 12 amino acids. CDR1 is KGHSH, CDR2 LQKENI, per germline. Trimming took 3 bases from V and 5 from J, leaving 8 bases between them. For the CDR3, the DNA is TGTGCCAGCTCACCCCTCGGCGACGAGCAGTACTTC. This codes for CASSPLGDEQYF.

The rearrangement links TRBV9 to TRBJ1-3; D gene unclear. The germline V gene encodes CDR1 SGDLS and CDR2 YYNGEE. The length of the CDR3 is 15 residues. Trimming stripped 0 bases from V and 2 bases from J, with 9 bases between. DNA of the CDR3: TGTGCCAGCAGCGTAGCCGGCGACCCTGGAAACACCATATATTTT. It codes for CASSVAGDPGNTIYF.

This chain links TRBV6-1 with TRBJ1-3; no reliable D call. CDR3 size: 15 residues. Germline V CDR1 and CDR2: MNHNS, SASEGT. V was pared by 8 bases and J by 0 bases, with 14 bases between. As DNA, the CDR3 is TGTGCCAGCGCTCCAAAGGCGAGCTCTGGAAACACCATATATTTT. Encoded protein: CASAPKASSGNTIYF.

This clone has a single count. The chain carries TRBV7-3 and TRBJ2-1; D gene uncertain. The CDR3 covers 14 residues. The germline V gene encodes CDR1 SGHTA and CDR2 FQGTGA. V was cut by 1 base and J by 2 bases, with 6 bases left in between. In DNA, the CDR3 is TGTGCCAGCAGCTTAAGGGCAGCCTACAATGAGCAGTTCTTC. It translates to CASSLRAAYNEQFF. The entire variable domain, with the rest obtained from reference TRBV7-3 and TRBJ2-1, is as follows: GAGVSQTPSNKVTEKGKYVELRCDPISGHTALYWYRQSLGQGPEFLIYFQGTGAADDSGLPNDRFFAVRPEGSVSTLKIQRTERGDSAVYLCASSLRAAYNEQFFGPGTRLTVL.

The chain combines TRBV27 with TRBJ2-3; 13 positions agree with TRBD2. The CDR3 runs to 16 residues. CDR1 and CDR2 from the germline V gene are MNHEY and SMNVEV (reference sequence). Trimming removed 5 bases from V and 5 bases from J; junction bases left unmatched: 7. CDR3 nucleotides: TGTGCCAGCAGTATGACTAGCGGGAGGCTTGGAGATACGCAGTATTTT. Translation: CASSMTSGRLGDTQYF.

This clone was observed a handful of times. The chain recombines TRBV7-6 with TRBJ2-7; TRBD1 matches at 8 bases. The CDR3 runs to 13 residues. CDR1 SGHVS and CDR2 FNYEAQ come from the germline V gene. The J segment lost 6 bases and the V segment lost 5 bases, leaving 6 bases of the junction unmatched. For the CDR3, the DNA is TGTGCCAGCAGCCTGGACAGGGTTGGCGAGCAGTACTTC. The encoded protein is CASSLDRVGEQYF.

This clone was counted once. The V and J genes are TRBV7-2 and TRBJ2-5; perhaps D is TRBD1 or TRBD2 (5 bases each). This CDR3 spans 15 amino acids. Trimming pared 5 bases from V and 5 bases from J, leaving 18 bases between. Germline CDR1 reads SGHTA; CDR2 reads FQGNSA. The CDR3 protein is CASSQPGTTRETQYF. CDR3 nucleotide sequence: TGTGCCAGCAGCCAACCCGGGACCACAAGGGAGACCCAGTACTTC.

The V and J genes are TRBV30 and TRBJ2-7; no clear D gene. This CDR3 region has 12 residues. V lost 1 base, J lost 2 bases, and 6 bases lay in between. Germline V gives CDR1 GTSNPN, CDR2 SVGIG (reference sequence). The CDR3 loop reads CAWSDLPYEQYF. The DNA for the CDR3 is TGTGCCTGGAGTGACCTACCCTACGAGCAGTACTTC.

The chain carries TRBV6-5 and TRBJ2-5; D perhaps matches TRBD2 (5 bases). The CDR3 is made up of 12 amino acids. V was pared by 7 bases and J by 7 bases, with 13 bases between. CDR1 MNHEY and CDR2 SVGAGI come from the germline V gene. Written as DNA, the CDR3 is TGTGCCAGCACCGGTCCGGGGAGGACCCAGTACTTC. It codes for CASTGPGRTQYF.

Here the CDR3 DNA reads TGTGCCAGCAGCCCCCAGGGAGGGGAGGGCTATGGCTACACCTTC. Its translation: CASSPQGGEGYGYTF. The V gene is TRBV7-3, the J gene TRBJ1-2; D may be TRBD1 (5 bases). The V end lost 5 bases, the J end lost 4 bases, and 17 bases lay between the germline ends. The CDR3 has 15 residues. Looked up from germline, CDR1 is SGHTA and CDR2 is FQGTGA.

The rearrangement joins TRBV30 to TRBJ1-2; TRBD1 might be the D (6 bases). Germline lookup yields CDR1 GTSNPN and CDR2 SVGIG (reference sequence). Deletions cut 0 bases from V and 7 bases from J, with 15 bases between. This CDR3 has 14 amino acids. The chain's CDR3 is CAWSVQGSPGGYTF. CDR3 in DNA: TGTGCCTGGAGTGTACAGGGATCCCCTGGTGGCTACACCTTC.

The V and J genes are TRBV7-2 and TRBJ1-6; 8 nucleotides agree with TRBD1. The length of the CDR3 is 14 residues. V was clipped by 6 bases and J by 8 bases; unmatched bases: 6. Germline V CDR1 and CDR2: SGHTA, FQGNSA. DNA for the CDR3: TGTGCCAGCAGTCGACAGGGGTCTTATTCACCCCTCCACTTT. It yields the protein CASSRQGSYSPLHF.

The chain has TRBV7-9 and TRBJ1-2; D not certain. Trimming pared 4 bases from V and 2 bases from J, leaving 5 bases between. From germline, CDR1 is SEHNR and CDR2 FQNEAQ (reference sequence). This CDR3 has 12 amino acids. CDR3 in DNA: TGTGCCAGCAGCTCCCTGAACTATGGCTACACCTTC. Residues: CASSSLNYGYTF.

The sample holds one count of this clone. The CDR3 loop is CASSYASSADTQYF. The CDR3, as DNA: TGTGCCAGCAGCTATGCCAGTTCGGCAGATACGCAGTATTTT. V usage is TRBV7-9 and J usage is TRBJ2-3; D is unclear. CDR3 length: 14 residues. V gave up 4 bases and J gave up 4 bases, with 12 bases separating them. Germline CDR1 reads SEHNR; CDR2 reads FQNEAQ (reference sequence).

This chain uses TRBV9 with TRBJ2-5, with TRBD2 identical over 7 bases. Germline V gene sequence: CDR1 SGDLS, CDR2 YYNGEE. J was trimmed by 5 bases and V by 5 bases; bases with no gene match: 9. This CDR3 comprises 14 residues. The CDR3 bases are TGTGCCAGCAGTAGCAGGTTGCGGGAGGAGACCCAGTACTTC. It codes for CASSSRLREETQYF.

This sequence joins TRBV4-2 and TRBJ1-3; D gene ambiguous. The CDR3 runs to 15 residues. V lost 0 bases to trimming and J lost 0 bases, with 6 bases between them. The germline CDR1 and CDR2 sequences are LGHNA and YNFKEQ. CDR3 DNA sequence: TGTGCCAGCAGCCAAGAGTATAGCTCTGGAAACACCATATATTTT. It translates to CASSQEYSSGNTIYF.

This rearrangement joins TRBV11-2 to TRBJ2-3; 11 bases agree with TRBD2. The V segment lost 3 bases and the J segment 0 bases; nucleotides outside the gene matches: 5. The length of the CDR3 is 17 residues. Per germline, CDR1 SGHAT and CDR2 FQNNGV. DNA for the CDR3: TGTGCCAGCAGCTTCAAGGGACTAGCGGCTAGCACAGATACGCAGTATTTT. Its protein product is CASSFKGLAASTDTQYF.

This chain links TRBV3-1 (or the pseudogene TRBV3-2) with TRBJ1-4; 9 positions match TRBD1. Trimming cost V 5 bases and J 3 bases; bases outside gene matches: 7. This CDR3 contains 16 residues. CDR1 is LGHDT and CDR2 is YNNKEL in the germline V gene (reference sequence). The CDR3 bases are TGTGCCAGCAGCGACTCACAGGGGGCGCCTAATGAAAAACTGTTTTTT. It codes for CASSDSQGAPNEKLFF.

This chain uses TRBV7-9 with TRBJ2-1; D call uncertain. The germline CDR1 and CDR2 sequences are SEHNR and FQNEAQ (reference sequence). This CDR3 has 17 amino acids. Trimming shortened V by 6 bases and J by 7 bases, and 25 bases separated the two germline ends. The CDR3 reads CASSTDRILWGRNEQFF. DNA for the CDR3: TGTGCCAGCAGTACGGACCGTATCCTGTGGGGTCGTAATGAGCAGTTCTTC.

The CDR3 coding sequence is TGTGCCAGCAGCTCCCGACAGGGGGAAAACACCGGGGAGCTGTTTTTT. Its protein product is CASSSRQGENTGELFF. J is TRBJ2-2 and V is TRBV7-3; 9 nucleotides line up with TRBD1. Germline V lookup: CDR1 SGHTA, CDR2 FQGTGA. V lost 4 bases, J lost 2 bases, and 5 bases stayed unmatched. The CDR3 runs 16 residues. The whole variable domain, filled in from reference TRBV7-3 and TRBJ2-2, reads GAGVSQTPSNKVTEKGKYVELRCDPISGHTALYWYRQSLGQGPEFLIYFQGTGAADDSGLPNDRFFAVRPEGSVSTLKIQRTERGDSAVYLCASSSRQGENTGELFFGEGSRLTVL.

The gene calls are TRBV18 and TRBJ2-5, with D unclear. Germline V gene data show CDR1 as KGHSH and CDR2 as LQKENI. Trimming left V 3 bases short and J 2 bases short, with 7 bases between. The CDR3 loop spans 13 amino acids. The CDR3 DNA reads TGTGCCAGCTCACCTCAACCGCAAGAGACCCAGTACTTC. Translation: CASSPQPQETQYF.

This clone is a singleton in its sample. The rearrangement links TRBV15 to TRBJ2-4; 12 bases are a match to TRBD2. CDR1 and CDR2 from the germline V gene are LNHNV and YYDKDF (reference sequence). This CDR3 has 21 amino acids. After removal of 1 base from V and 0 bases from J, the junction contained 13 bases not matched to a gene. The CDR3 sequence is CATSRVGSSGRVFLAKNIQYF. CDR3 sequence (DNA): TGTGCCACCAGCAGAGTGGGGTCTAGCGGGAGGGTATTCCTAGCCAAAAACATTCAGTACTTC.

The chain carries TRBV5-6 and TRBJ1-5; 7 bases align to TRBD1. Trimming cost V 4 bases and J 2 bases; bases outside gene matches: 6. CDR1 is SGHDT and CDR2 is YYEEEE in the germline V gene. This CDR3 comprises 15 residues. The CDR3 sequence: CASSRRQGGNQPQHF. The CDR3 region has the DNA TGTGCCAGCAGCCGTCGTCAGGGGGGCAATCAGCCCCAGCATTTT. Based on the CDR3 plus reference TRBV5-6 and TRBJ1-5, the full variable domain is DAGVTQSPTHLIKTRGQQVTLRCSPKSGHDTVSWYQQALGQGPQFIFQYYEEEERQRGNFPDRFSGHQFPNYSSELNVNALLLGDSALYLCASSRRQGGNQPQHFGDGTRLSIL.